This TCR beta chain was retrieved from a study of CXCR3-negative and CXCR3-positive naive CD8 T cells. Study-wide results and caveats: CXCR3-positive naive cells had more hydrophobic TRB CDR3s than CXCR3-negative naive cells. Cryopreserved cells showed partially decreased CXCR3 expression, and most assays used fresh PBMCs.

In preparing the TRB cDNA libraries, 5' RACE with UMI labels was used. One entry per CDR3 protein, without DNA, is what TCRdb gives after re-calling the 5' RACE reads. The sample has around 61,000 distinct CDR3 sequences, and its top ten clones hold 0.55% to 0.85%. In regard to this clonotype: Its antigen is undetermined.

Looked up from germline, CDR1 is SQVTM and CDR2 is ANQGSEA. This CDR3 has 12 residues. Input material: naive CXCR3+ CD8+ T cells from blood. Indicated subset: CD45RO-CCR7+CD27+CD95- naive CD8+ T cells expressing CXCR3 (TNR3+). This sequence joins TRBV29-1 and TRBJ1-2; TCRdb lists TRBD1, though no DNA is available to test this call. The origin of this receptor is a human donor in good health. Some clones in this sample may be carry-over from other donors' samples. This CDR3 reads CSAVRQGGGYTF.